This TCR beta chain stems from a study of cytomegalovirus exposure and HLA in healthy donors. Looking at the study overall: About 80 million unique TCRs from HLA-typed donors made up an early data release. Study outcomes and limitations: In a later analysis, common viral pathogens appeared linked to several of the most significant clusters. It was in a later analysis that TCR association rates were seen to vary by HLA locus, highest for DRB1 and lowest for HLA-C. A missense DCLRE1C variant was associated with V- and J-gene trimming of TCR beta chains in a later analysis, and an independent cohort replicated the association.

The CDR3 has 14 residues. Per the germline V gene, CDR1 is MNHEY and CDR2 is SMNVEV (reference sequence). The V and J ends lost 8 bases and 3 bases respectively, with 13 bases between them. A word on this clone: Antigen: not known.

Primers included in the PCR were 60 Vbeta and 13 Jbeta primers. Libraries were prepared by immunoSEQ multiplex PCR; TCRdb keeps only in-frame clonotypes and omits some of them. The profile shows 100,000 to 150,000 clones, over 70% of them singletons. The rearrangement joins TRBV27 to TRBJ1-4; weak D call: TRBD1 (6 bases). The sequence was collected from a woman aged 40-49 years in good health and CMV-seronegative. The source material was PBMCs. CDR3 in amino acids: CASRTGGPNEKLFF. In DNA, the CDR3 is TGTGCCAGCCGGACGGGGGGCCCTAATGAAAAACTGTTTTTT.